The TCR beta chain described here comes from a study of PD-1 blockade in classical Hodgkin lymphoma. Sample time point: cycle 4 day 1 (C4D1), after 5 to 7 weeks of nivolumab. Each patient relapsed following autologous stem cell transplantation, and prior brentuximab vedotin exposure differed. The V gene lost 1 base and the J gene lost 0 bases, with 16 bases spanning the gap. Germline lookup yields CDR1 SEHNR and CDR2 FQNEAQ (reference sequence). This CDR3 comprises 18 residues. Sequenced by immunoSEQ multiplex PCR; TCRdb stores in-frame clones only, minus some. The table shows roughly 96,000 clones, with about 92% occurring only once.

The specimen was peripheral blood mononuclear cells (PBMCs), collected before the fourth cycle of nivolumab. This receptor was taken from a human donor with classical Hodgkin lymphoma. This sequence joins TRBV7-9 and TRBJ1-3; TRBD1 might be the D (6 bases). The CDR3 loop is CASSLVRTAYLSGNTIYF. The CDR3 bases are TGTGCCAGCAGCTTAGTGCGGACAGCCTACCTCTCTGGAAACACCATATATTTT.